Listed below are T cell receptor beta chains from one sample, sequenced in a study of cytomegalovirus exposure and HLA in healthy donors. Assay used: immunoSEQ multiplex PCR; TCRdb lists only in-frame clones, some missing. The sample records 130,000 to 150,000 clones, approximately 80% being singletons. Material for sequencing was PBMCs. The origin of the receptors is a man aged 40-49 years in good health and CMV-seronegative. The CDR3 runs from the conserved cysteine through the conserved F or W. The order of the fields is J gene, V gene, clone size, D gene, CDR3 protein, CDR3 DNA. A D gene is named only where the DNA matches it firmly. Rows give clone size only sometimes, using once, few, many, or a class for an expanded clone.

J: TRBJ2-7
V: TRBV2
size: .
D: .
CDR3: CASSGGRQAYEQYF
DNA: TGTGCCAGCAGTGGAGGGAGGCAGGCCTACGAGCAGTACTTC

J: TRBJ2-7
V: TRBV5-1
size: .
D: .
CDR3: CASSLATTGAPYEQYF
DNA: TGCGCCAGCAGCTTGGCAACGACAGGCGCCCCCTACGAGCAGTACTTC

J: TRBJ2-3
V: TRBV29-1
size: .
D: TRBD1
CDR3: CSVAGQGGDLDTQYF
DNA: TGCAGCGTCGCCGGACAGGGTGGGGACTTGGATACGCAGTATTTT

J: TRBJ1-3
V: TRBV7-2
size: .
D: .
CDR3: CASSLATGTGNTIYF
DNA: TGTGCCAGCAGCTTAGCGACGGGAACTGGAAACACCATATATTTT

J: TRBJ2-2
V: TRBV18
size: .
D: .
CDR3: CASSDKLTGELFF
DNA: TGTGCCAGCTCCGACAAACTCACCGGGGAGCTGTTTTTT

J: TRBJ1-2
V: TRBV6-5
size: .
D: .
CDR3: CASRNSGDNYGYTF
DNA: TGTGCCAGCAGAAACTCGGGGGATAACTATGGCTACACCTTC

J: TRBJ1-1
V: TRBV10-3
size: .
D: .
CDR3: CAISESGGVGTEAFF
DNA: TGTGCCATCAGTGAGTCTGGCGGGGTCGGCACTGAAGCTTTCTTT

J: TRBJ2-3
V: TRBV4-2
size: .
D: TRBD2
CDR3: CASSLGLAGGLPLYTDTQYF
DNA: TGTGCCAGCAGCCTCGGACTAGCGGGGGGGCTTCCCTTATACACAGATACGCAGTATTTT

J: TRBJ2-1
V: TRBV4-3
size: .
D: .
CDR3: CASSPGVSYNEQFF
DNA: TGCGCCAGCAGCCCGGGGGTTTCCTACAATGAGCAGTTCTTC

J: TRBJ2-7
V: TRBV9
size: .
D: .
CDR3: CASSVQGTGTYEQYF
DNA: TGTGCCAGCAGCGTTCAAGGAACAGGGACCTACGAGCAGTACTTC

J: TRBJ2-3
V: TRBV6-5
size: .
D: TRBD1
CDR3: CASSYGRQGTDTQYF
DNA: TGTGCCAGCAGTTACGGTCGACAGGGGACAGATACGCAGTATTTT

J: TRBJ2-7
V: TRBV5-6
size: .
D: TRBD1
CDR3: CASSLVGTDYEQYF
DNA: TGTGCCAGCAGCTTGGTTGGGACAGACTACGAGCAGTACTTC

J: TRBJ2-7
V: TRBV4-3
size: .
D: .
CDR3: CASSQGLGHESSYEQYF
DNA: TGCGCCAGCAGCCAAGGACTGGGGCACGAAAGCTCCTACGAGCAGTACTTC

J: TRBJ1-4
V: TRBV18
size: .
D: .
CDR3: CASSLQTATNEKLFF
DNA: TGTGCCAGCTCACTCCAGACTGCAACTAATGAAAAACTGTTTTTT

J: TRBJ2-3
V: TRBV6-1
size: .
D: .
CDR3: CASKLTRSTDTQYF
DNA: TGTGCCAGCAAACTAACTAGGAGCACAGATACGCAGTATTTT

J: TRBJ1-6
V: TRBV6-4
size: .
D: .
CDR3: CASSDSGQNSPLHF
DNA: TGTGCCAGCAGTGACTCTGGACAGAATTCACCCCTCCACTTT

J: TRBJ1-1
V: TRBV6-5
size: few
D: .
CDR3: CASTQAHNTEAFF
DNA: TGTGCCAGCACCCAGGCGCATAACACTGAAGCTTTCTTT

J: TRBJ1-6
V: TRBV9
size: .
D: .
CDR3: CASSVDKGHNSPLHF
DNA: TGTGCCAGCAGCGTAGATAAGGGGCATAATTCACCCCTCCACTTT

J: TRBJ2-1
V: TRBV19
size: .
D: TRBD1
CDR3: CASRYRSRGPHGGYNEQFF
DNA: TGTGCCAGTAGATATCGTAGTAGGGGGCCCCACGGCGGCTACAATGAGCAGTTCTTC

J: TRBJ1-5
V: TRBV6-6
size: .
D: .
CDR3: CASSYERLGQPQHF
DNA: TGTGCCAGCAGTTACGAGAGGTTAGGTCAGCCCCAGCATTTT

J: TRBJ2-5
V: TRBV11-2
size: .
D: .
CDR3: CASSFYRGGQETQYF
DNA: TGTGCCAGCAGCTTTTACAGGGGGGGGCAAGAGACCCAGTACTTC

J: TRBJ2-7
V: TRBV6-1
size: .
D: TRBD2
CDR3: CASSAEAGGSSYEQYF
DNA: TGTGCCAGCAGTGCCGAAGCGGGGGGGAGCTCCTACGAGCAGTACTTC

J: TRBJ2-4
V: TRBV7-2
size: .
D: TRBD1
CDR3: CASSYDRGLNIQYF
DNA: TGTGCCAGCAGCTACGACAGGGGGCTTAACATTCAGTACTTC

J: TRBJ1-1
V: TRBV19
size: .
D: .
CDR3: CASSPYGAYTEAFF
DNA: TGTGCCAGTAGTCCTTATGGGGCGTACACTGAAGCTTTCTTT

J: TRBJ2-3
V: TRBV7-6
size: .
D: TRBD2
CDR3: CASSLAGGSTDTQYF
DNA: TGTGCCAGCAGCTTAGCGGGGGGGAGCACAGATACGCAGTATTTT

J: TRBJ1-2
V: TRBV5-1
size: .
D: .
CDR3: CASSLSSLGYRESYGYTF
DNA: TGCGCCAGCAGCTTGTCCTCACTAGGATACAGGGAGAGCTATGGCTACACCTTC

J: TRBJ2-5
V: TRBV30
size: .
D: TRBD1
CDR3: CAWSVFGQGGETQYF
DNA: TGTGCCTGGAGTGTCTTCGGACAGGGGGGGGAGACCCAGTACTTC

J: TRBJ2-7
V: TRBV5-1
size: .
D: TRBD1
CDR3: CASSRLGTGYEQYF
DNA: TGCGCCAGCAGCCGTTTAGGGACAGGGTACGAGCAGTACTTC

J: TRBJ1-2
V: TRBV2
size: .
D: .
CDR3: CASSPYREHGYTF
DNA: TGTGCCAGCAGCCCCTACAGGGAACATGGCTACACCTTC

J: TRBJ2-1
V: TRBV7-6
size: .
D: TRBD2
CDR3: CASSLDRGEVTYNEQFF
DNA: TGTGCCAGCAGCTTAGATCGGGGGGAAGTAACCTACAATGAGCAGTTCTTC

J: TRBJ1-2
V: TRBV19
size: once
D: TRBD1
CDR3: CASSNGQGVFYGYTF
DNA: TGTGCCAGTAGTAATGGACAGGGGGTCTTTTATGGCTACACCTTC

J: TRBJ2-7
V: TRBV10-1
size: .
D: TRBD1
CDR3: CASSRRDRGYEQYF
DNA: TGCGCCAGCAGCCGCCGGGACAGGGGCTACGAGCAGTACTTC